The 21 T cell receptor beta chains presented below share a single source sample, sequenced in a study of shared clonotypes between healthy human individuals. In the naive CD8 group, cells lacked CD45RO and were positively selected for CCR7, so terminally differentiated effector memory CD45RA+ cells were left out. TCRdb's table, derived via immunoSEQ multiplex PCR, lists solely in-frame clones and lacks some. The table has about 2 million clones, around 96% seen once. Sequenced: naive CD8+ T cells sorted from blood. These receptors originate from a man between 18 and 29 years old in good health.

This clone appeared a single time. The rearrangement uses TRBV30 and TRBJ2-7; possibly TRBD2 for D (5 bases). This CDR3 contains 13 residues. Germline V CDR1 and CDR2: GTSNPN, SVGIG (reference sequence). Trimming cost V 0 bases and J 5 bases, with 11 bases left between them. The CDR3 nucleotides read TGTGCCTGGAGTGTCGGGATCAGCCACGAGCAGTACTTC. It translates to CAWSVGISHEQYF.

The chain is built from TRBV5-4 and TRBJ2-1; TRBD2 aligns across 8 bases. The CDR3 is 16 residues long. Per the germline V gene, CDR1 is SGHNT and CDR2 is YYREEE (reference sequence). Trimming removed 4 bases from V and 8 bases from J; junction bases left unmatched: 14. The CDR3 is CASSLSGKTIDDEQFF. CDR3 nucleotides: TGTGCCAGCAGCCTTAGCGGGAAAACGATTGACGATGAGCAGTTCTTC.

The chain uses TRBV21-1 and TRBJ1-1. TRBV21-1 is a documented pseudogene. This CDR3 is 14 amino acids long. The CDR3 is CASSRVGEVWEAFF. CDR3 bases: TGTGCCAGCAGCAGGGTGGGGGAGGTCTGGGAAGCTTTCTTT.

This clone was recorded a few times. The chain recombines TRBV27 with TRBJ2-7; 12 bases fit TRBD2. Germline CDR1 and CDR2: MNHEY and SMNVEV (reference sequence). The CDR3 is made up of 15 amino acids. J lost 5 bases, V lost 6 bases, and 8 bases had no gene match. The CDR3 DNA is TGTGCCAGCAGAGACCTAGCGGGAGGGCCCCACGAGCAGTACTTC. Protein: CASRDLAGGPHEQYF.

The rearrangement uses TRBV5-1 and TRBJ2-2; D remains ambiguous. Germline values: CDR1 SGHRS, CDR2 YFSETQ. V was shortened by 1 base and J by 6 bases, with 16 bases between the two germline ends. This CDR3 is built from 16 residues. This chain's CDR3 is CASSLSFSFFSGELFF. The CDR3 DNA sequence: TGCGCCAGCAGCTTGTCATTCTCTTTTTTCTCCGGGGAGCTGTTTTTT.

The chain is built from TRBV2 and TRBJ1-1; D ambiguous. V was pared by 8 bases and J by 3 bases, with 16 bases between. Per the germline V gene, CDR1 is SNHLY and CDR2 is FYNNEI. The CDR3 is 14 amino acids. CDR3 protein: CASSPAGGDTEAFF. The CDR3 region has the DNA TGTGCCAGCTCACCGGCGGGCGGGGACACTGAAGCTTTCTTT.

Only one count was recorded for this clone. The rearrangement uses TRBV27 and TRBJ2-7; possible D gene TRBD1, 6 bases. The ends were cut back, 4 bases at V and 2 bases at J, with 9 bases in the middle. Germline assignment: CDR1 MNHEY and CDR2 SMNVEV (reference sequence). The CDR3 loop spans 13 amino acids. This chain's CDR3 is CASSSGHTYEQYF. CDR3 bases: TGTGCCAGCAGTTCGGGACACACCTACGAGCAGTACTTC.

The rearrangement uses TRBV28 and TRBJ1-2; a weak D match, TRBD1 (5 bases). The V end was cut by 5 bases, the J end by 8 bases, with 12 bases between. Germline loops: CDR1 MDHEN, CDR2 SYDVKM. The CDR3 is 12 residues long. The DNA of the CDR3 is TGTGCCAGCAGTGTCCGGGGCCTAGGCTACACCTTC. Translation: CASSVRGLGYTF.

The chain combines TRBV7-9 with TRBJ1-2; 7 bases are a match to TRBD1. The CDR3 extends over 14 amino acids. Losses at the gene ends were 1 base for V and 6 bases for J; bases not matched to a gene: 5. CDR1 SEHNR and CDR2 FQNEAQ come from the germline V gene (reference sequence). The CDR3 sequence: CASSLVTQGDGYTF. CDR3 nucleotide sequence: TGTGCCAGCAGCTTAGTTACTCAGGGGGATGGCTACACCTTC.

The rearrangement uses TRBV2 and TRBJ2-1, with TRBD1 as a possible D gene (5 bases). The V gene's germline CDR1 is SNHLY and CDR2 FYNNEI. This CDR3 has 17 amino acids. V was clipped by 5 bases and J by 0 bases, with 17 bases between them. The CDR3 region is CASSTRQSLSSYNEQFF. Written as DNA, the CDR3 is TGTGCCAGCAGTACCCGACAGAGCTTGAGCTCCTACAATGAGCAGTTCTTC.

V gene TRBV15 combines with J gene TRBJ1-2; no firm D call. Germline loops: CDR1 LNHNV, CDR2 YYDKDF (reference sequence). V was shortened by 4 bases and J by 4 bases, with 22 bases between the two germline ends. This CDR3 is 17 amino acids long. CDR3 DNA sequence: TGTGCCACCAGCACAACCCGGGAGCCGCGGGCGATCTATGGCTACACCTTC. This codes for CATSTTREPRAIYGYTF.

The genes are TRBV5-1 and TRBJ2-7, with 10 bases that match TRBD2. The CDR3 runs 17 residues. Germline V gene lookup returns CDR1 SGHRS and CDR2 YFSETQ. The trim removed 2 bases at V and 2 bases at J, leaving 10 bases unmatched. CDR3 region: CASSFLAGDTTPYEQYF. The CDR3 nucleotides read TGCGCCAGCAGCTTCCTAGCGGGGGACACCACACCCTACGAGCAGTACTTC. Variable domain in full (rest from reference TRBV5-1 and TRBJ2-7): KAGVTQTPRYLIKTRGQQVTLSCSPISGHRSVSWYQQTPGQGLQFLFEYFSETQRNKGNFPGRFSGRQFSNSRSEMNVSTLELGDSALYLCASSFLAGDTTPYEQYFGPGTRLTVT.

This sequence joins TRBV27 and TRBJ2-7; 8 bases map to TRBD2. The V and J ends lost 6 bases and 2 bases, in that order; junction bases with no gene match: 6. Germline V lookup: CDR1 MNHEY, CDR2 SMNVEV (reference sequence). This CDR3 spans 14 amino acids. This CDR3 is CASRVTSGTYEQYF. In DNA, the CDR3 is TGTGCCAGCAGGGTCACTAGCGGCACCTACGAGCAGTACTTC.

The chain links TRBV11-2 to TRBJ2-3, with D hard to call. The V gene's germline CDR1 is SGHAT and CDR2 FQNNGV. Trimming left V 5 bases short and J 0 bases short, with 12 bases between. This CDR3 is 15 amino acids long. The DNA of the CDR3 is TGTGCCAGCAGCCTAACCGGGTCCAGCACAGATACGCAGTATTTT. Protein sequence: CASSLTGSSTDTQYF.

J is TRBJ1-6 and V is TRBV27; maybe TRBD1 (6 bases). The V and J ends lost 6 bases and 5 bases respectively, with 11 bases between them. Per germline, CDR1 MNHEY and CDR2 SMNVEV (reference sequence). This CDR3 contains 14 residues. The CDR3 region has the DNA TGTGCCAGCAGACAGGGTTTGAATAATTCACCCCTCCACTTT. Its translation is CASRQGLNNSPLHF.

A word on this clone: At the DNA level, this CDR3 is encoded by other sequences in the same sample as well. J is TRBJ2-7 and V is TRBV27; 8 positions match TRBD2. CDR3 length: 14 residues. CDR1 is MNHEY, CDR2 SMNVEV, per germline (reference sequence). After removal of 3 bases from V and 3 bases from J, the junction contained 4 bases not matched to a gene. In DNA form, the CDR3 reads TGTGCCAGCAGTTTCAGCGGGAGTTTCTACGAGCAGTACTTC. The encoded protein is CASSFSGSFYEQYF.

This rearrangement joins TRBV5-6 to TRBJ2-7; D remains ambiguous. The CDR3 length is 13 residues. In germline, CDR1 is SGHDT, CDR2 YYEEEE. V gave up 1 base and J gave up 4 bases, with 9 bases separating them. The DNA of the CDR3 is TGTGCCAGCAGCTTGAATCCATTATACGAGCAGTACTTC. Protein: CASSLNPLYEQYF.

The genes are TRBV27 and TRBJ2-3; the match to TRBD2 covers 14 bases. Unmatched junction bases numbered 17, after V lost 8 bases and J lost 4 bases. Germline lookup yields CDR1 MNHEY and CDR2 SMNVEV (reference sequence). The CDR3 contains 19 residues. CDR3 DNA sequence: TGTGCCAGCGGACCCCTCTCCGTCAGACTAGCGGGGGGGCCAGATACGCAGTATTTT. Amino acids: CASGPLSVRLAGGPDTQYF.

This clone was observed a single time. The sample holds other DNA sequences that translate to the same CDR3. This sequence joins TRBV30 and TRBJ2-7, with D possibly matching TRBD2 (6 bases). V was trimmed by 2 bases and J by 0 bases, leaving 8 bases between them. Germline CDR1 and CDR2: GTSNPN and SVGIG (reference sequence). The CDR3 has 13 residues. CDR3 amino acids: CAWSSGDSYEQYF. In DNA form, the CDR3 reads TGTGCCTGGAGTTCGGGAGACTCCTACGAGCAGTACTTC.

Comment on this clone: The sample has other DNA sequences that encode this CDR3 too. The chain has TRBV5-1 and TRBJ2-7; D is uncertain. Germline CDR1 and CDR2: SGHRS and YFSETQ. The CDR3 runs to 13 residues. Trimming took off 0 bases at V and 2 bases at J, with 6 bases between the two ends. In nucleotides, the CDR3 is TGCGCCAGCAGCTTGGTCCCGACCTACGAGCAGTACTTC. Residues: CASSLVPTYEQYF.

V usage is TRBV7-9 and J usage is TRBJ2-5; 12 bases agree with TRBD2. V was clipped by 2 bases and J by 4 bases; unmatched bases: 2. The CDR3 has 15 residues. Per germline, CDR1 SEHNR and CDR2 FQNEAQ (reference sequence). The CDR3 protein is CASSLTSGGIETQYF. CDR3 DNA: TGTGCCAGCAGCTTAACTAGCGGGGGGATAGAGACCCAGTACTTC.